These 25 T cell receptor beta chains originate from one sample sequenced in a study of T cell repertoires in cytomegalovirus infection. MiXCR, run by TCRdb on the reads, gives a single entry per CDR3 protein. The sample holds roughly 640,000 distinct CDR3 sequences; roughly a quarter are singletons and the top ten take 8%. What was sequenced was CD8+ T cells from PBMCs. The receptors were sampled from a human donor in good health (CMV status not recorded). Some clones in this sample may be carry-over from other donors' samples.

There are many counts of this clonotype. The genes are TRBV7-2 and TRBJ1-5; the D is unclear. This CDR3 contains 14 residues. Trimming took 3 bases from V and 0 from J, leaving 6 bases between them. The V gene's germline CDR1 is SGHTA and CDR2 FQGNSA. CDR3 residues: CASSLGHSNQPQHF. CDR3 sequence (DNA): TGTGCCAGCAGCTTGGGTCATAGCAATCAGCCCCAGCATTTT.

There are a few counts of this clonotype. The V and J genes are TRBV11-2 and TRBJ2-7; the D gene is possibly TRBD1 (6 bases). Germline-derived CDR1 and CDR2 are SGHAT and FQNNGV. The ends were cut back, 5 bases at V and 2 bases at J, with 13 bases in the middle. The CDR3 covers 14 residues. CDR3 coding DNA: TGTGCCAGCAGCGTTTGGGACAAACCCTACGAGCAGTACGTC. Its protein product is CASSVWDKPYEQYV.

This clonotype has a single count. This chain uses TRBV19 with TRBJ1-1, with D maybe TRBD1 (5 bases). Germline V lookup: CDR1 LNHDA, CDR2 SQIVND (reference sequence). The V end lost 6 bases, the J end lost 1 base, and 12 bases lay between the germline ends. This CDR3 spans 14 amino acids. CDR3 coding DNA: TGTGCCAGTAGGGATAGTCAGGGGAACACTGAAGCTTTCTTT. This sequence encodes CASRDSQGNTEAFF.

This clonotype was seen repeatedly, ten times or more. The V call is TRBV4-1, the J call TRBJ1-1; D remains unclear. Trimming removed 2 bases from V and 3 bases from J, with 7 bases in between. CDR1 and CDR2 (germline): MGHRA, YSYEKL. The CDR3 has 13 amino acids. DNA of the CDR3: TGCGCCAGCAGCCAACCCGGGGACACTGAAGCTTTCTTT. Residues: CASSQPGDTEAFF.

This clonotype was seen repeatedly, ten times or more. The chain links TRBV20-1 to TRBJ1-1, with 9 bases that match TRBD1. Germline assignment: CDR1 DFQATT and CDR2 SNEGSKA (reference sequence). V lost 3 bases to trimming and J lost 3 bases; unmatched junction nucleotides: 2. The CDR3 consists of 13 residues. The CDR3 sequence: CSARNRGHTEAFF. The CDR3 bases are TGCAGTGCTAGGAACAGGGGGCACACTGAAGCTTTCTTT.

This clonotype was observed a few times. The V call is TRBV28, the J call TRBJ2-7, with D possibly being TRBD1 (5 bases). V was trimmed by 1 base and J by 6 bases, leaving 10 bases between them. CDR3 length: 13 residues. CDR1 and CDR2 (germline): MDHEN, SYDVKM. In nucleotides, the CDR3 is TGTGCCAGCAGTTTATTACCAGGGTCCGAGCAGTACGTC. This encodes CASSLLPGSEQYV.

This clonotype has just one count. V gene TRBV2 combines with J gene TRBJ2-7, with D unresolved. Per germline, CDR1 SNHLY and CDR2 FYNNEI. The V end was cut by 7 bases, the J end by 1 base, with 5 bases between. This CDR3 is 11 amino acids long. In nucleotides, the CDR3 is TGTGCCAGCACGGCTTCCTACGAGCAGTACTTC. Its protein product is CASTASYEQYF.

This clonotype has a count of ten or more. The CDR3 reads CASSWGRGYEQYV. The CDR3, as DNA: TGTGCCAGCAGCTGGGGCAGGGGCTACGAGCAGTACGTC. J is TRBJ2-7 and V is TRBV7-2; D perhaps matches TRBD1 (6 bases). CDR3 length: 13 amino acids. Trimming removed 4 bases at V and 3 bases at J, with 10 bases between. Germline CDR1 is SGHTA and CDR2 is FQGNSA.

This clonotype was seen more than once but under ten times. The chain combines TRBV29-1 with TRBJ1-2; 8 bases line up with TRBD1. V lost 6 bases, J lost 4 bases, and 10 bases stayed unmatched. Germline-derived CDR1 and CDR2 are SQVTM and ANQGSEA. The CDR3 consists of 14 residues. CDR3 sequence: CSVETRTGIYGYTF. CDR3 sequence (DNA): TGCAGCGTCGAGACTCGGACAGGGATCTATGGCTACACCTTC.

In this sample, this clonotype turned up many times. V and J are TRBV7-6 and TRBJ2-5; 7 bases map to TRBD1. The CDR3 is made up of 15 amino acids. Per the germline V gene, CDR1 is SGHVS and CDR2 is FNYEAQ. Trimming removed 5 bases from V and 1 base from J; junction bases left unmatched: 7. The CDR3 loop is CASSLTDRTQETQYF. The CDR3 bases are TGTGCCAGCAGCCTGACGGACAGGACCCAAGAGACCCAGTACTTC.

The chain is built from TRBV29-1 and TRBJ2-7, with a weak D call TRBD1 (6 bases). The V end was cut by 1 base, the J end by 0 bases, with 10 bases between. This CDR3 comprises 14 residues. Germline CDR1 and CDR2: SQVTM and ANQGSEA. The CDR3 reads CSVEVGRGSYEQYF. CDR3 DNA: TGCAGCGTTGAAGTAGGCAGGGGCTCCTACGAGCAGTACTTC.

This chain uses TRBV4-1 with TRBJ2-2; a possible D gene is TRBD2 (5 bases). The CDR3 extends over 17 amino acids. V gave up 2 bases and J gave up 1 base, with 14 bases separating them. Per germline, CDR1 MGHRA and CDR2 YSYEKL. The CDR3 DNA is TGCGCCAGCAGCCAACGTACGGGGTTGGTGAACACCGGGGAGCTGTTTTTT. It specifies CASSQRTGLVNTGELFF.

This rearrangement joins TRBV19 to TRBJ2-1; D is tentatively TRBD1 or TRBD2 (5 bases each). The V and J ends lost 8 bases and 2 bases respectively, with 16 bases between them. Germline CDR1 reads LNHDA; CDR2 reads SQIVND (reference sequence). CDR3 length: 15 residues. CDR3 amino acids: CASSRGEPTYNEQFF. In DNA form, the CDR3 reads TGTGCCAGTTCCCGGGGCGAGCCCACCTACAATGAGCAGTTCTTC. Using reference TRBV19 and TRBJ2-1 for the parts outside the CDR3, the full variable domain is DGGITQSPKYLFRKEGQNVTLSCEQNLNHDAMYWYRQDPGQGLRLIYYSQIVNDFQKGDIAEGYSVSREKKESFPLTVTSAQKNPTAFYLCASSRGEPTYNEQFFGPGTRLTVL.

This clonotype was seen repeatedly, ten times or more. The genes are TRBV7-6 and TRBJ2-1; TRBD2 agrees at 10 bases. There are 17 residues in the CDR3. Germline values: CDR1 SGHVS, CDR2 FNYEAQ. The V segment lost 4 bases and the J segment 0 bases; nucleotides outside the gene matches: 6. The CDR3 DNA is TGTGCCAGCAGCTCCCAGACTAGCGGGTTCTCCTACAATGAGCAGTTCTTC. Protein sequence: CASSSQTSGFSYNEQFF. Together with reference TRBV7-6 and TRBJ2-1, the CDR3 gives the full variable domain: GAGVSQSPRYKVTKRGQDVALRCDPISGHVSLYWYRQALGQGPEFLTYFNYEAQQDKSGLPNDRFSAERPEGSISTLTIQRTEQRDSAMYRCASSSQTSGFSYNEQFFGPGTRLTVL.

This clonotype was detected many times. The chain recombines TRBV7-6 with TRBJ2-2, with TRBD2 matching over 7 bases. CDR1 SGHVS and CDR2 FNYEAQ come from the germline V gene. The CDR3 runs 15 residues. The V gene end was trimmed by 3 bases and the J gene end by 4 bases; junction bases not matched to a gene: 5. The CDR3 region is CASSLGTIRTGELFF. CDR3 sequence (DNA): TGTGCCAGCAGCTTGGGGACTATCCGCACCGGGGAGCTGTTTTTT. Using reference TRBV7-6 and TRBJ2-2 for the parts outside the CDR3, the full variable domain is GAGVSQSPRYKVTKRGQDVALRCDPISGHVSLYWYRQALGQGPEFLTYFNYEAQQDKSGLPNDRFSAERPEGSISTLTIQRTEQRDSAMYRCASSLGTIRTGELFFGEGSRLTVL.

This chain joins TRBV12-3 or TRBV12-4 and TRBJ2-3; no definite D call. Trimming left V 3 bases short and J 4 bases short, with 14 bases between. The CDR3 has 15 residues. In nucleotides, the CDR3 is TGTGCCAGCAGTTTTCTCAGATCGATCGCAGATACGCAGTATTTT. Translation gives CASSFLRSIADTQYF.

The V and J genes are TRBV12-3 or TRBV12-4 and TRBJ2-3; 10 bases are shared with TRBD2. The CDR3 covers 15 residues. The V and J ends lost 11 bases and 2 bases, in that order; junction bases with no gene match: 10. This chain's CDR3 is CASKRTSGFTDTQYF. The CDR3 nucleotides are TGTGCCTCCAAGAGGACTAGCGGCTTCACAGATACGCAGTATTTT.

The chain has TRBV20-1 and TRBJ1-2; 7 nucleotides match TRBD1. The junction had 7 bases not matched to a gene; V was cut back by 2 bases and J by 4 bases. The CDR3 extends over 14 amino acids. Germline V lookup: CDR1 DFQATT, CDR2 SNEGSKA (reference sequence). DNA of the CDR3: TGCAGTGCTAGAAGCCTCGGGACAGCCTATGGCTACACCTTC. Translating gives CSARSLGTAYGYTF.

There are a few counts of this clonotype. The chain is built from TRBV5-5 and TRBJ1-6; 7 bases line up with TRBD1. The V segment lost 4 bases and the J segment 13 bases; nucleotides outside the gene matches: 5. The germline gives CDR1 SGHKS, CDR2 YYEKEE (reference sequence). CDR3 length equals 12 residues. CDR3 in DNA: TGTGCCAGCAGCGAGGGGGCTCATCCCCTCCACTTT. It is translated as CASSEGAHPLHF.

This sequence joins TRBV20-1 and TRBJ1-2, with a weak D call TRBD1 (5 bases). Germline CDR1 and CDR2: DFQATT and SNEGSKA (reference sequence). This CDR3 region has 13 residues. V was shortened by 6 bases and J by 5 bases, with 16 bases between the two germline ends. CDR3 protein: CSAPGRARYGYTF. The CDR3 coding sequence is TGCAGTGCCCCCGGCAGGGCGAGGTATGGCTACACCTTC.

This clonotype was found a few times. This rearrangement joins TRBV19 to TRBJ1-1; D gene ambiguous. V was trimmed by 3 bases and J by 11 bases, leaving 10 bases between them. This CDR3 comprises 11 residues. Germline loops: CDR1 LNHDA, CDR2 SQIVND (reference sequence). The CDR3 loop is CASSIWVKAFF. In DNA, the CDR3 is TGTGCCAGTAGTATCTGGGTGAAGGCTTTCTTT.

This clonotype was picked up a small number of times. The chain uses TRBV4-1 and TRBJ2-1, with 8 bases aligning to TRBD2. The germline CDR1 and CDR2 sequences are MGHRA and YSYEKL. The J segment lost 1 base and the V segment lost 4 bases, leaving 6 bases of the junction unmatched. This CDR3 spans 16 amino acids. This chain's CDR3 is CASSPRVAGSYNEQFF. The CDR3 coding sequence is TGCGCCAGCAGCCCCCGGGTAGCGGGGTCCTACAATGAGCAGTTCTTC.

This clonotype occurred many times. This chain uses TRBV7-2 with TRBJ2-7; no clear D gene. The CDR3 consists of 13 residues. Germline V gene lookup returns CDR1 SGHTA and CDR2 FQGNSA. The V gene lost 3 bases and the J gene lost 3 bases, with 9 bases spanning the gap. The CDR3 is CASSLGRYYEQYV. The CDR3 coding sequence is TGTGCCAGCAGCTTGGGCAGGTACTACGAGCAGTACGTC.

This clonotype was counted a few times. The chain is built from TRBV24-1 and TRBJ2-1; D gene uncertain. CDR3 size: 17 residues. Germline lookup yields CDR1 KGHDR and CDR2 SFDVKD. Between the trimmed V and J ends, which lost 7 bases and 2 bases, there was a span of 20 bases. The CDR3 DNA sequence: TGTGCCACCAGCGAGTACCGTGGGGAAGGGCCCTACAATGAGCAGTTCTTC. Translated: CATSEYRGEGPYNEQFF.

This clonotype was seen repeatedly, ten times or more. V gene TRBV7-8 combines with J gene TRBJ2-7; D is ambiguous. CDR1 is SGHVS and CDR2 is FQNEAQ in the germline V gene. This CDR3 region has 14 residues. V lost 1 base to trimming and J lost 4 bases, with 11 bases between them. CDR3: CASSLEPLGYEQYV. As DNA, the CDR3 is TGTGCCAGCAGCTTAGAGCCCCTCGGTTACGAGCAGTACGTC.